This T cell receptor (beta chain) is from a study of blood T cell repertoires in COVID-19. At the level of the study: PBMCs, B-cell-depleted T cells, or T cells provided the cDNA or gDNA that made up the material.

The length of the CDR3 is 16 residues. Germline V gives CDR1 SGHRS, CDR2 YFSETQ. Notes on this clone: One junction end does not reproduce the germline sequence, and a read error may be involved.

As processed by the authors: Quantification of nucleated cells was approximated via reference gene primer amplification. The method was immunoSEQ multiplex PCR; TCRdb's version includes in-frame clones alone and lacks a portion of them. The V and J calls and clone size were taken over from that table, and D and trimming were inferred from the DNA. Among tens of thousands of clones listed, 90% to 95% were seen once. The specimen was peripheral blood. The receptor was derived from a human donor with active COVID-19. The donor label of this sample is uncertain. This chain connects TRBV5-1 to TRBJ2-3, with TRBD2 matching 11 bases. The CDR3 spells CASRLGSGGASDTQYF. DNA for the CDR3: TGCGCCAGCAGATTGGGTAGCGGGGGGGCCTCGGATACGCAGTATTTT.